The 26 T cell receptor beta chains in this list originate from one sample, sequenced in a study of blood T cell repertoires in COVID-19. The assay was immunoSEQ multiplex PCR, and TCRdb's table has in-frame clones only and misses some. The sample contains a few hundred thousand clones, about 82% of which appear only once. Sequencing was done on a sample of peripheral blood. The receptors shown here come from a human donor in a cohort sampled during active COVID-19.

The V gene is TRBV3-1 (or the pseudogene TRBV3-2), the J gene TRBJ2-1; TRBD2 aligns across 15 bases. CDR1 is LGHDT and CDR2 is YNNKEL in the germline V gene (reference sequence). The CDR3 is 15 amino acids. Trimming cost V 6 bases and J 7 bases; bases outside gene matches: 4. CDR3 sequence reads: CASRYGTSGGNEQFF. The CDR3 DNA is TGTGCCAGCAGATACGGGACTAGCGGGGGGAATGAGCAGTTCTTC.

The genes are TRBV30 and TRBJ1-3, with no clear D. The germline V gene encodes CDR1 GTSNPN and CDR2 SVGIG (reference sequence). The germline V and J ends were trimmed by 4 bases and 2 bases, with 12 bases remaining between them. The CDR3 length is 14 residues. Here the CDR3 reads CAWNQNLAGNTIYF. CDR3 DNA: TGTGCCTGGAACCAGAACCTTGCTGGAAACACCATATATTTT.

CDR3 in amino acids: CASSLFGGGNNEQFF. CDR3 sequence (DNA): TGTGCCAGCAGCTTATTTGGGGGAGGAAACAATGAGCAGTTCTTC. The gene calls are TRBV7-2 and TRBJ2-1; D possibly corresponds to TRBD2 (6 bases). Deletions cut 2 bases from V and 5 bases from J, with 13 bases between. Germline CDR1 SGHTA, CDR2 FQGNSA. The CDR3 totals 15 residues.

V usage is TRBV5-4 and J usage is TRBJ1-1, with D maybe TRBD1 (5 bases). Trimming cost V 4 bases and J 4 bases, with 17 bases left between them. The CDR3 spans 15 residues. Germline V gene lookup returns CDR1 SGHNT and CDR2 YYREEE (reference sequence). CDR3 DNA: TGTGCCAGCAGCGTAAAGGGACTGCTGCGCACTGAAGCTTTCTTT. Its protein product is CASSVKGLLRTEAFF.

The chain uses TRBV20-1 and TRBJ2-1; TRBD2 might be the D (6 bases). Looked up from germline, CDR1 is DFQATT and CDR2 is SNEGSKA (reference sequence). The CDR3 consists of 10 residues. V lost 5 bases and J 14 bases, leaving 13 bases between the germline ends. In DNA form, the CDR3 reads TGCAGTGCTGGCAACCGCGGGGAGTTCTTC. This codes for CSAGNRGEFF.

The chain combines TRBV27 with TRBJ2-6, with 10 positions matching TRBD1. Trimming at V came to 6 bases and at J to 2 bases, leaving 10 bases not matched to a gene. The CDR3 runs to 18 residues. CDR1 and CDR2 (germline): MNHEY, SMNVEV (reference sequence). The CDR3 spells CASRTRDRGIPGANVLTF. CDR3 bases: TGTGCCAGCAGGACCCGGGACAGGGGTATTCCTGGGGCCAACGTCCTGACTTTC.

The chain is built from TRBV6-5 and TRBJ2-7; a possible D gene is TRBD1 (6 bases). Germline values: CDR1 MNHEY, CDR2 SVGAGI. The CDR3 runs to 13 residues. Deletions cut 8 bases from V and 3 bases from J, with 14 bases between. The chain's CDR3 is CASGNTGSYEQYF. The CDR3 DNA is TGTGCCAGCGGAAACACAGGGAGCTACGAGCAGTACTTC.

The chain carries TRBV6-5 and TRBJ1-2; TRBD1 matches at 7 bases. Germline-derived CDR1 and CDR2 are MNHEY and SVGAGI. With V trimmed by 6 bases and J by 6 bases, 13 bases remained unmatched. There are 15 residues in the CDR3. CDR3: CASSLLVRDRDGYTF. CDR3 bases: TGTGCCAGCAGCCTTTTAGTCCGGGACAGAGATGGCTACACCTTC.

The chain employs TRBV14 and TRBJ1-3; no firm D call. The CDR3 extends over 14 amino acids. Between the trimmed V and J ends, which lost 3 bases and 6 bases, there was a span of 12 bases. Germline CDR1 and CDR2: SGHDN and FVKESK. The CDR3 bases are TGTGCCAGCAGCCATAGTGGTATCGTAAACACCATATATTTT. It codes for CASSHSGIVNTIYF. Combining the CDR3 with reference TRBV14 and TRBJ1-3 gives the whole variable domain EAGVTQFPSHSVIEKGQTVTLRCDPISGHDNLYWYRRVMGKEIKFLLHFVKESKQDESGMPNNRFLAERTGGTYSTLKVQPAELEDSGVYFCASSHSGIVNTIYFGEGSWLTVV.

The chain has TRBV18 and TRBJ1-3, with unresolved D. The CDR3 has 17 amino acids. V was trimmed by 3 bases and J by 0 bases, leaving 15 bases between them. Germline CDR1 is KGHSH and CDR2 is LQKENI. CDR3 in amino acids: CASSPVLSVTSGNTIYF. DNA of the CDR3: TGTGCCAGCTCACCCGTCCTGTCAGTCACCTCTGGAAACACCATATATTTT.

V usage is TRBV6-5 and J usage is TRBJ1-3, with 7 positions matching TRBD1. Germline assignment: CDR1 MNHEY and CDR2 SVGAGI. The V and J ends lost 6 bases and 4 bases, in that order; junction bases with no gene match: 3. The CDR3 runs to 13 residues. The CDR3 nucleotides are TGTGCCAGCAGCCGACAGGGCGGAAACACCATATATTTT. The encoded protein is CASSRQGGNTIYF.

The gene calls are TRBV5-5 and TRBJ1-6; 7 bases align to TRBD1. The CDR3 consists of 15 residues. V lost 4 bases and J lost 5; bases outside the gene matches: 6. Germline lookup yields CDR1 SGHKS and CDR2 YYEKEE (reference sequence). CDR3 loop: CASSTRQGNNSPLHF. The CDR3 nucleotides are TGTGCCAGCAGCACTCGACAGGGAAATAATTCACCCCTCCACTTT. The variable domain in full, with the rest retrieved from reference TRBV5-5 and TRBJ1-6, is DAGVTQSPTHLIKTRGQQVTLRCSPISGHKSVSWYQQVLGQGPQFIFQYYEKEERGRGNFPDRFSARQFPNYSSELNVNALLLGDSALYLCASSTRQGNNSPLHFGNGTRLTVT.

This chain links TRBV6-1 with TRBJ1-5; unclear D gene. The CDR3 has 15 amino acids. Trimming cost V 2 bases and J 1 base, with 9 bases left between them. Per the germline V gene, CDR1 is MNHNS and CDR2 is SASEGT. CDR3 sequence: CASSESRGSNQPQHF. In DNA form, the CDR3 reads TGTGCCAGCAGTGAATCGAGAGGGAGCAATCAGCCCCAGCATTTT.

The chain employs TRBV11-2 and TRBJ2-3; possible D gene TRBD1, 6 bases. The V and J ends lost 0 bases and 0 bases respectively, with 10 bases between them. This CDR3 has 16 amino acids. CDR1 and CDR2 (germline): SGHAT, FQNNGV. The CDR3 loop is CASSLDRGGSTDTQYF. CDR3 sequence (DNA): TGTGCCAGCAGCTTAGATCGAGGGGGTAGCACAGATACGCAGTATTTT.

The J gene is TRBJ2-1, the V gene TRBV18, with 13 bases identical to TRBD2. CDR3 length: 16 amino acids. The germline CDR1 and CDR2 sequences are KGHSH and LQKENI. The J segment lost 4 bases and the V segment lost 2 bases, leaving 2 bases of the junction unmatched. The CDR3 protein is CASSPGLAGEYNEQFF. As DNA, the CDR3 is TGTGCCAGCTCACCAGGACTAGCGGGGGAGTACAATGAGCAGTTCTTC.

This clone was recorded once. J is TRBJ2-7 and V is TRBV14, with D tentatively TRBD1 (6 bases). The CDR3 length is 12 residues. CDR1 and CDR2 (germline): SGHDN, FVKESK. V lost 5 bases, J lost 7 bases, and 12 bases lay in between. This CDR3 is CASSNKRGEQYF. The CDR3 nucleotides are TGTGCCAGCAGCAATAAAAGGGGGGAGCAGTACTTC.

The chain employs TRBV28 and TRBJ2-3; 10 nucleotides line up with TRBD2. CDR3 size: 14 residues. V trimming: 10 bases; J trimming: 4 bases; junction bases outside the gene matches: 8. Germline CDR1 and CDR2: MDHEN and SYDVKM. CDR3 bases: TGTGCCACCGCCACTAGCGGGGCATCAGATACGCAGTATTTT. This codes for CATATSGASDTQYF.

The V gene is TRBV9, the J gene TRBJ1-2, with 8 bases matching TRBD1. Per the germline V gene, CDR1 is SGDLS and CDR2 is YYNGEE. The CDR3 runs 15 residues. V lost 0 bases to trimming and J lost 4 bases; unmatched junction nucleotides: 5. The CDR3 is CASSVAGGAGYGYTF. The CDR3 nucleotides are TGTGCCAGCAGCGTAGCAGGGGGCGCCGGCTATGGCTACACCTTC.

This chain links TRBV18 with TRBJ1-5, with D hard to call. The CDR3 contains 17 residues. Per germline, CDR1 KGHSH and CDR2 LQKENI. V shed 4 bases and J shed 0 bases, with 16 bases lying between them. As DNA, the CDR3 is TGTGCCAGCTCACGGTGGGCAGGAATAAATAGCAATCAGCCCCAGCATTTT. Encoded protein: CASSRWAGINSNQPQHF.

The CDR3 sequence is CASAPVQCQHF. CDR3 nucleotide sequence: TGTGCCAGCGCCCCAGTGCAGTGCCAGCATTTT. The chain combines TRBV21-1 with TRBJ1-5; TRBD1, the D gene given by the table, was not confirmed from the DNA. TRBV21-1 is described as a pseudogene. The CDR3 is made up of 11 amino acids.

The CDR3 DNA follows: TGTGCCAGCAGTGCCGTTGACAGGGGCTACGAGCAGTACTTC. Translating gives CASSAVDRGYEQYF. J is TRBJ2-7 and V is TRBV5-4, with 8 bases matching TRBD1. The CDR3 is 14 residues long. The V gene end was trimmed by 5 bases and the J gene end by 3 bases; junction bases not matched to a gene: 7. CDR1 and CDR2 (germline): SGHNT, YYREEE (reference sequence).

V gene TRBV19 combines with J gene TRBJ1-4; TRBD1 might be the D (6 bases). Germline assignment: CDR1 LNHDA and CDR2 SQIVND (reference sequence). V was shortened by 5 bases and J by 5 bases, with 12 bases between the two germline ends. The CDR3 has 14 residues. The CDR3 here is CASSQDSLNEKLFF. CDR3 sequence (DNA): TGTGCCAGTAGTCAGGACAGCCTCAATGAAAAACTGTTTTTT.

The CDR3 DNA follows: TGTGCCAGCAGCGCAACTAGCGGATACACAGATACGCAGTATTTT. Its protein product is CASSATSGYTDTQYF. V gene TRBV3-1 (or the pseudogene TRBV3-2) combines with J gene TRBJ2-3, with 8 bases fitting TRBD2. CDR1 is LGHDT and CDR2 is YNNKEL in the germline V gene (reference sequence). The CDR3 length is 15 residues. V was pared by 5 bases and J by 2 bases, with 6 bases of the junction left unmatched.

CDR3 DNA sequence: TGTGCCAGCAGCCCGGACAGTATCCAAGAGACCCAGTACTTC. The encoded protein is CASSPDSIQETQYF. The rearrangement links TRBV3-1 (or the pseudogene TRBV3-2) to TRBJ2-5; possible D gene TRBD1, 6 bases. With 4 bases removed from V and 1 base from J, the gap between germline ends came to 10 bases. Germline loops: CDR1 LGHDT, CDR2 YNNKEL (reference sequence). CDR3 length equals 14 residues.

CDR3: CSVSPGGYGYTF. The CDR3 DNA follows: TGCAGCGTCTCACCAGGGGGTTATGGCTACACCTTC. The chain has TRBV29-1 and TRBJ1-2, with 7 bases fitting TRBD1. Per the germline V gene, CDR1 is SQVTM and CDR2 is ANQGSEA. The ends lost 6 bases at V and 5 bases at J; junction bases unmatched: 6. The CDR3 totals 12 residues.

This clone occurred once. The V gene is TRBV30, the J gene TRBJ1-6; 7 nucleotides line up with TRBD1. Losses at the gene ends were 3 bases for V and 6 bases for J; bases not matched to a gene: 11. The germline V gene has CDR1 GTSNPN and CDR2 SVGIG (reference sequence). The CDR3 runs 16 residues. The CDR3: CAWSDFRGQPNSPLHF. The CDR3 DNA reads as TGTGCCTGGAGCGACTTTCGGGGACAGCCTAATTCACCCCTCCACTTT.